The present T cell receptor (beta chain) was sequenced within a study of T cell responses to AZD1222 COVID-19 vaccine. Study conclusions and caveats: Donors, mostly white British, included more females; clonal diversity was possibly underestimated. The peak T cell response came first, and repertoires were sampled only after it. After two AZD1222 doses, spike-specific TCR breadth and depth rose versus day 0.

Pooling was applied to second doses at about 4 or about 12 weeks. Assay: immunoSEQ multiplex PCR; the TCRdb copy retains only in-frame clones and omits some. This sample carries 150,000 or so clones, around 92% of them seen once, and the ten largest clones take about 3.5%. The CDR3 is made up of 15 amino acids. Germline CDR1 reads SGHRS; CDR2 reads YFSETQ. V dropped 0 bases and J dropped 4 bases, with 13 bases sitting between them. In regard to this clone: The antigen remains unidentified.

The sequencing used peripheral blood, collected 28 days after the second AZD1222 dose. The receptor's source is an adult who received the AZD1222 COVID-19 vaccine. V is TRBV5-1 and J is TRBJ1-2; D gene unclear. The CDR3 here is CASSLDGRESYGYTF. The CDR3 coding sequence is TGCGCCAGCAGCTTGGACGGGAGGGAGTCCTATGGCTACACCTTC. Together with reference TRBV5-1 and TRBJ1-2, the CDR3 gives the full variable domain: KAGVTQTPRYLIKTRGQQVTLSCSPISGHRSVSWYQQTPGQGLQFLFEYFSETQRNKGNFPGRFSGRQFSNSRSEMNVSTLELGDSALYLCASSLDGRESYGYTFGSGTRLTVV.